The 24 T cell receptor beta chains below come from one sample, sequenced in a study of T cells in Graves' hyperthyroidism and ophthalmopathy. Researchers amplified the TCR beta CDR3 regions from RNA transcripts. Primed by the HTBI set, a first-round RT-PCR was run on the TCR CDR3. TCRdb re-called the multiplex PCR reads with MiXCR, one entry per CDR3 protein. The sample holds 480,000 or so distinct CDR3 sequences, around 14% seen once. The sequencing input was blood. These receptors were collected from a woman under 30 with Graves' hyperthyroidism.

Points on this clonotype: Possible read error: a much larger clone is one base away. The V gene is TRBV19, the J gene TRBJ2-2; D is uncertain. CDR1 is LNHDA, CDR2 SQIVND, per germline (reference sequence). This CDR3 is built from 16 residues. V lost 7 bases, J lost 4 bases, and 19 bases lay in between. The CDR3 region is CASTRSVGPGTGELFF. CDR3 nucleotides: TGTGCCAGTACCCGGTCGGTGGGCCCGGGCACCGGGGAGCTGTTTTTT.

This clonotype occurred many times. The CDR3 sequence: CATGTGGNQPQHF. The DNA of the CDR3 is TGTGCCACCGGAACAGGGGGCAATCAGCCCCAGCATTTT. The rearrangement links TRBV2 to TRBJ1-5; 7 nucleotides line up with TRBD1. CDR3 size: 13 residues. The trim removed 10 bases at V and 2 bases at J, leaving 5 bases unmatched. Germline V gene data show CDR1 as SNHLY and CDR2 as FYNNEI.

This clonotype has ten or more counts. The chain's CDR3 is CASRPGEFSYEQYV. For the CDR3, the DNA is TGTGCCAGCAGGCCAGGAGAGTTCTCCTACGAGCAGTACGTC. The chain is built from TRBV6-1 and TRBJ2-7; D is unclear. This CDR3 has 14 amino acids. Germline V lookup: CDR1 MNHNS, CDR2 SASEGT. V lost 6 bases, J lost 0 bases, and 12 bases lay in between.

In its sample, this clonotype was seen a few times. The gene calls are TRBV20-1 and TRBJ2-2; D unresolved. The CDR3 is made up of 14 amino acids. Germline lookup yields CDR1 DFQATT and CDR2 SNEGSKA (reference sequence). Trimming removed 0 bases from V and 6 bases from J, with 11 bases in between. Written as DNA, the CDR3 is TGCAGTGCTAGAGATCTCCTGGCGGCCGGGGAGCTGTTTTTT. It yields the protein CSARDLLAAGELFF.

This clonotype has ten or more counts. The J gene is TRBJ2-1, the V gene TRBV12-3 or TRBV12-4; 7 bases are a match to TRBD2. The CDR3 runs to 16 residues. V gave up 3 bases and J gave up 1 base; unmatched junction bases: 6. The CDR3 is CASSFGLAASYNEQFF. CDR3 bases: TGTGCCAGCAGTTTTGGGCTAGCGGCGTCCTACAATGAGCAGTTCTTC.

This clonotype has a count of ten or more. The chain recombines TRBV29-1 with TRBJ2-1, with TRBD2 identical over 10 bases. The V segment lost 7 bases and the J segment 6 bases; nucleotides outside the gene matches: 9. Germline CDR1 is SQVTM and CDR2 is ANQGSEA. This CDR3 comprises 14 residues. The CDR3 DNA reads TGCAGCGCTGCCGGGACTAGCGCGAGCAATGAGCAGTTCTTC. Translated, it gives CSAAGTSASNEQFF.

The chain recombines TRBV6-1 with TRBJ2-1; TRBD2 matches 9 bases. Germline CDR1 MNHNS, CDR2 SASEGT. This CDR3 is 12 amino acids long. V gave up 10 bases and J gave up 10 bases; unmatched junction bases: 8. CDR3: CATKLAGVEQFF. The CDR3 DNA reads TGTGCCACCAAATTAGCGGGAGTGGAGCAGTTCTTC.

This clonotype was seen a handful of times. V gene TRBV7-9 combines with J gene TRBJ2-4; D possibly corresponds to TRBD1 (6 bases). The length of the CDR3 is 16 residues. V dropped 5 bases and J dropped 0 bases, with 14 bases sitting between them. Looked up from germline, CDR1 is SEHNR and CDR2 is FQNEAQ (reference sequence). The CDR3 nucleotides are TGTGCCAGCAGCCTCGGACAGAACCTAGCCAAAAACATTCAGTACTTC. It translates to CASSLGQNLAKNIQYF.

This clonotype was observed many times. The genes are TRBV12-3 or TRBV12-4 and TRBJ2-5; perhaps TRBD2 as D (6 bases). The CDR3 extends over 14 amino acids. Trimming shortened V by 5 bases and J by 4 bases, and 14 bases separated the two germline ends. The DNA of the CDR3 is TGTGCCAGCAGTACGCGAGGAGCGGGAGAGACCCAGTACTTC. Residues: CASSTRGAGETQYF.

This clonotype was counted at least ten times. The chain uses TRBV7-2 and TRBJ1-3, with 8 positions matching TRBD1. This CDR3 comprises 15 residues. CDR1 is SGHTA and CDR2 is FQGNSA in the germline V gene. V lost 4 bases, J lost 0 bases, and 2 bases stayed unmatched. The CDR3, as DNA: TGTGCCAGCAGCTGGACAGGGATCTCTGGAAACACCATATATTTT. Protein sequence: CASSWTGISGNTIYF.

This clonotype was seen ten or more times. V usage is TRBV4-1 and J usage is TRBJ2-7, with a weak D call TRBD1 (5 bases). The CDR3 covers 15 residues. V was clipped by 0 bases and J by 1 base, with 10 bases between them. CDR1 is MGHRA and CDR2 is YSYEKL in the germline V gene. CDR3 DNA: TGCGCCAGCAGCCAAGAGGGGCACCTATCCTACGAGCAGTACTTC. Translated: CASSQEGHLSYEQYF.

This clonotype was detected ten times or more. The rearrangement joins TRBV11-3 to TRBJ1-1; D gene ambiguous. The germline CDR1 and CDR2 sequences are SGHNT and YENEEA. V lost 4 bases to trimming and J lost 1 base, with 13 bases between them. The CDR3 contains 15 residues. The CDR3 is CASSSPYTENTEAFF. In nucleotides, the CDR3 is TGTGCCAGCAGCTCTCCTTACACCGAGAACACTGAAGCTTTCTTT.

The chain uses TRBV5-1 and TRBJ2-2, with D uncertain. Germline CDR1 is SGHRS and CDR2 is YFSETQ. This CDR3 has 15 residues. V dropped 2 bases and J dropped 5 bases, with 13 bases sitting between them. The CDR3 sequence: CASSFAQEWTGELFF. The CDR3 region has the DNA TGCGCCAGCAGCTTTGCCCAAGAATGGACCGGGGAGCTGTTTTTT.

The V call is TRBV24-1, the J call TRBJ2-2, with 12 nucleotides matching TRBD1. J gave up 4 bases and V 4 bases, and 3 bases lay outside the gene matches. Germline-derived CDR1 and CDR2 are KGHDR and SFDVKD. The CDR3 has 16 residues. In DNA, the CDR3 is TGTGCCACCAGTGACGGGGACAGGGGGCCCACCGGGGAGCTGTTTTTT. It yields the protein CATSDGDRGPTGELFF.

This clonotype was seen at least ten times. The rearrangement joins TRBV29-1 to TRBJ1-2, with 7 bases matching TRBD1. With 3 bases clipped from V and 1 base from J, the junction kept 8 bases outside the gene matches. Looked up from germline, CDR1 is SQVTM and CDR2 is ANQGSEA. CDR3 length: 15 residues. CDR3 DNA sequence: TGCAGCGTTGACTCCGACAGGGAGATTAACTATGGCTACACCTTC. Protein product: CSVDSDREINYGYTF.

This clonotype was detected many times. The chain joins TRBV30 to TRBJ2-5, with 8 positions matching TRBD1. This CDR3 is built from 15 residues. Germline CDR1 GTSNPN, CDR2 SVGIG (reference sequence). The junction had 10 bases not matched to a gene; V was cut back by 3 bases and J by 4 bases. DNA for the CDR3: TGTGCCTGGAGCGACAGGGGATCTAGTACAGAGACCCAGTACTTC. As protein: CAWSDRGSSTETQYF. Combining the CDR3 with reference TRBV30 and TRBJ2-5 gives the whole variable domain SQTIHQWPATLVQPVGSPLSLECTVEGTSNPNLYWYRQAAGRGLQLLFYSVGIGQISSEVPQNLSASRPQDRQFILSSKKLLLSDSGFYLCAWSDRGSSTETQYFGPGTRLLVL.

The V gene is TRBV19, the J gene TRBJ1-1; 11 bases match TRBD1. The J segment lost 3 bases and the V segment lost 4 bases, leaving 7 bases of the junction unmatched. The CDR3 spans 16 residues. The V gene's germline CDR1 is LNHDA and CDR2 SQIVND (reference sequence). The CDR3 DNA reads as TGTGCCAGTAGTACCCCTAGGACAGGGGGCTACACTGAAGCTTTCTTT. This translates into CASSTPRTGGYTEAFF. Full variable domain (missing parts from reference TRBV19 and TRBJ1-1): DGGITQSPKYLFRKEGQNVTLSCEQNLNHDAMYWYRQDPGQGLRLIYYSQIVNDFQKGDIAEGYSVSREKKESFPLTVTSAQKNPTAFYLCASSTPRTGGYTEAFFGQGTRLTVV.

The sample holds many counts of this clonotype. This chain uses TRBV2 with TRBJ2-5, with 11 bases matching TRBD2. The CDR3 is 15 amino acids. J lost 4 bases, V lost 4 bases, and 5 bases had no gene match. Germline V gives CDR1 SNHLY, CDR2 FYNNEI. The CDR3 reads CASSVLAGGRETQYF. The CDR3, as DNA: TGTGCCAGCAGTGTTCTAGCGGGAGGACGAGAGACCCAGTACTTC.

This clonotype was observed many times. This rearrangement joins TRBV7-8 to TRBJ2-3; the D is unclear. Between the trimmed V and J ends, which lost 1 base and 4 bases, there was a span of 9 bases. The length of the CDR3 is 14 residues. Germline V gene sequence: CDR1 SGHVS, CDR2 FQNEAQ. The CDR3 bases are TGTGCCAGCAGCTTAGTAGGAAGCGCAGATACGCAGTATTTT. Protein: CASSLVGSADTQYF. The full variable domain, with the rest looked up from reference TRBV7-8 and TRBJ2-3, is GAGVSQSPRYKVAKRGQDVALRCDPISGHVSLFWYQQALGQGPEFLTYFQNEAQLDKSGLPSDRFFAERPEGSVSTLKIQRTQQEDSAVYLCASSLVGSADTQYFGPGTRLTVL.

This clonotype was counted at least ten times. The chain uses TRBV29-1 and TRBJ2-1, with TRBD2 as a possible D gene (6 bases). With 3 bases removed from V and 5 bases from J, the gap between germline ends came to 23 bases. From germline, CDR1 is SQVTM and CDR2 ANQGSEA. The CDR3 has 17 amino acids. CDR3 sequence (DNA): TGCAGCGTTGACTTAAGGGGCGGGATAGCGGACCACAATGAGCAGTTCTTC. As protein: CSVDLRGGIADHNEQFF.

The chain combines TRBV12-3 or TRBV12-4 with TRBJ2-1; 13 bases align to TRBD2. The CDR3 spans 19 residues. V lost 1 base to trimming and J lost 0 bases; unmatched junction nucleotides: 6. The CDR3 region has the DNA TGTGCCAGCAGTTTAGGACTAGCGGGAGGCCTAAGCTCCTACAATGAGCAGTTCTTC. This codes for CASSLGLAGGLSSYNEQFF.

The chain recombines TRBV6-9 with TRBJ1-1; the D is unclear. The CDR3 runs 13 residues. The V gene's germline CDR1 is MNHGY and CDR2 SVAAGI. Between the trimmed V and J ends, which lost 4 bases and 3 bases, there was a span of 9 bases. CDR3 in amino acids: CASSSRPYTEAFF. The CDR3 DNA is TGTGCCAGCAGTTCCCGACCGTACACTGAAGCTTTCTTT.

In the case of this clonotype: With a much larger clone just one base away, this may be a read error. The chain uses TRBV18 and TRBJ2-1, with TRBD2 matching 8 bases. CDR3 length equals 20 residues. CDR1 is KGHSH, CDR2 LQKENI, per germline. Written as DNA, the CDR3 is TGTGCCAGCTCACCACCGTTGAGGGGGATAGCGGGGAGCTCCTACAATGGGCAGTTCTTC. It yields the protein CASSPPLRGIAGSSYNGQFF.

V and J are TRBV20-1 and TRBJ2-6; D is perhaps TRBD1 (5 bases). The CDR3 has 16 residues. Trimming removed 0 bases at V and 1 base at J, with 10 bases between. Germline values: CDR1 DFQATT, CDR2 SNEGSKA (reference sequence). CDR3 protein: CSARDPSGSGANVLTF. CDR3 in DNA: TGCAGTGCTAGAGATCCCTCAGGGTCTGGGGCCAACGTCCTGACTTTC.